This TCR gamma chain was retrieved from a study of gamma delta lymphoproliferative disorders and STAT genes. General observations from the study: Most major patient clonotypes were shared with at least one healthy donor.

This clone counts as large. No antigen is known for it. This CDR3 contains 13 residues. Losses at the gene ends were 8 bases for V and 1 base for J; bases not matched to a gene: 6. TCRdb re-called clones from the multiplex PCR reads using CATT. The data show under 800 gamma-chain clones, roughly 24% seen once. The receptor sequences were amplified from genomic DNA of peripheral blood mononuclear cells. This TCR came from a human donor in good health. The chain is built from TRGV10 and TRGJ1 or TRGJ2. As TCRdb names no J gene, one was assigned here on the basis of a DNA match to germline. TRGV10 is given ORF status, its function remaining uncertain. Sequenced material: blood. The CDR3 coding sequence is TGTGCTGCGTGGCCAATCAATTATTATAAGAAACTCTTT. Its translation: CAAWPINYYKKLF.